The source of this TCR beta chain is a study of blood T cell repertoires in COVID-19 (dated by TCRdb to 2020 to 2021). Background on the whole study: Samples covering the acute and convalescent phases of COVID-19 were provided by collaborators in the United States, Italy and Spain. The sample metadata nearly always contained a de-identified subject ID, COVID-19 status, age in years and sex. The samples were drawn from two sources: the first 160 participants of the ongoing ImmuneRACE study, and 1,254 subjects contributed by 6 global collaborators. The material from the prospective study consisted of cDNA or gDNA derived from T cells, B-cell-depleted T cells, or PBMCs. The repertoires were released in a freely available public database meant as a resource for research on the immune response to SARS-CoV-2. Where available, HLA class I and class II types were taken from metadata supplied by the sample provider and were not determined by assay-based typing. Subjects who had been exposed to COVID-19, were actively infected with it, or had recovered from it provided the deeply sampled blood TCRbeta repertoires that made up the dataset.

Whole blood was collected in K2EDTA tubes by collaborating institutions according to the institutions' own protocols. For TCRbeta analysis, collaborators shipped samples as frozen whole blood, isolated PBMCs, or DNA extracted from either of those sample types. V lost 3 bases and J lost 9 bases, and the count of bases not matched to a germline gene is 9. Reading from cysteine to phenylalanine, the CDR3 counts 15 amino acids. Of all the DNA, just the CDR3 is kept, 45 bases in frame from base 1. Sequences LNHDA (CDR1) and SQIVND (CDR2) are obtained from the germline V gene (reference sequence). The table lists this clone with a count of one. The specificity of this receptor is unknown. Base qualities were left out, and no much larger clone turns up one base away. Overall study outcomes, separate from this receptor: The amount of clinical and demographic metadata varied by source and participant and was provided uncurated.

TCRbeta CDR3 regions were amplified from genomic DNA by means of the immunoSEQ Assay, a bias-controlled multiplex PCR. For the original study's pipeline: The number of nucleated cells in each sample was estimated from the amplification of reference gene primers within the assay. Sequence reads were collapsed and filtered to measure the absolute abundance of every unique TCRbeta CDR3 rearrangement. Productive Simpson clonality was computed per sample as the square root of Simpson's diversity index over productive rearrangements. Drawn from immuneACCESS, this table holds only the in-frame rearrangements with V and J called that TCRdb kept. Clones are partly lost; checked studies trace under half to an unresolved V gene and leave the rest unexplained. V, J and clone size were drawn from that table, and D and trimming were deduced from the DNA. Recorded for this sample are about 150,000 clones; roughly 87% of them occurred a single time. Over 0.8% of the sample belongs to the ten largest clones.

This receptor was obtained from a woman aged 50 to 60 with acute or convalescent COVID-19. The chain is encoded by TRBV19 joined to TRBJ2-4; a stretch of 9 junction bases matches TRBD1. Source material: peripheral blood. The CDR3 region reads CASSIPGQGRGIQYF. DNA sequence: TGTGCCAGTAGTATTCCGGGACAGGGAAGGGGCATTCAGTACTTC.